This TCR beta chain was obtained from a study of blood T cell repertoires in COVID-19. The wider study: Some COVID-19 samples were acute and others convalescent; all came from the United States, Italy and Spain. Nucleic acid was either cDNA or gDNA, and it came from T cells, B-cell-depleted T cells, or PBMCs.

Authors' methods: Cell counts per sample came from amplifying reference gene primers. The repertoire was sequenced with immunoSEQ multiplex PCR; TCRdb's copy has only in-frame clones and lacks some. V, J and clone size are those of that table, while D and trimming were read from the DNA. The data contain around 93,000 clones, around nine tenths of them singletons. The receptor was isolated from an older man with acute or convalescent COVID-19. Sample: peripheral blood.

The CDR3 DNA reads TGCGCCAGCAGCTTGGACTCGGTGGAGCAGTTCTTC. As protein: CASSLDSVEQFF. The chain uses TRBV5-1 and TRBJ2-1; D is uncertain. The V gene lost 0 bases and the J gene lost 10 bases, with 8 bases spanning the gap. The germline V gene encodes CDR1 SGHRS and CDR2 YFSETQ. CDR3 size: 12 residues.